This T cell receptor (beta chain) was profiled in a study of cytomegalovirus exposure and HLA in healthy donors. The CDR3 length is 14 residues. V dropped 1 base and J dropped 5; count of bases not matched to a gene: 4. The germline CDR1 and CDR2 sequences are SEHNR and FQNEAQ (reference sequence). PCR employed 60 Vbeta and 13 Jbeta primers. Data came from immunoSEQ multiplex PCR; TCRdb stores just in-frame clones and leaves some out. This repertoire shows over 90,000 clones, 81% found once; its top ten account for 5.2%. The origin of this receptor is a man aged 35 to 55 in good health and CMV-seropositive. The sample comprised PBMCs. The chain couples TRBV7-9 to TRBJ2-5; 7 bases agree with TRBD1. In DNA, the CDR3 is TGTGCCAGCAGCTTAGGAGGGGGCTGGGAGACCCAGTACTTC. Its protein product is CASSLGGGWETQYF.